Listed here are 29 T cell receptor beta chains from one sample, sequenced in a study of CD8+ T cells in alopecia areata. Extraction and reverse transcription of RNA yielded cDNA as the sequencing template. Clones were read by immunoSEQ multiplex PCR, and TCRdb kept only the in-frame ones, dropping some. Of about 200,000 clones in the sample, roughly 56% were seen once. Input material: CD8+ T cells sorted from blood. These receptors were collected from a human donor in good health.

CDR3 in amino acids: CAVAPISSYEQYF. DNA for the CDR3: TGTGCCGTCGCCCCCATCAGCTCCTACGAGCAGTACTTC. The J gene is TRBJ2-7, the V gene TRBV10-3; no clear D gene. Germline V gene data show CDR1 as ENHRY and CDR2 as SYGVKD. The CDR3 is 13 amino acids. V was shortened by 11 bases and J by 0 bases, with 14 bases between the two germline ends.

This clone has a handful of counts. One end of the junction fails to match germline, which may point to a read error. The CDR3 sequence: CASSLEALSQPQHF. The CDR3 DNA reads as TGTGCCAGCAGCTTGGAGGCCTTAAGCCAGCCCCAGCATTTT. The V and J genes are TRBV5-1 and TRBJ1-5; D unresolved. This CDR3 region has 14 residues. Germline V CDR1 and CDR2: SGHRS, YFSETQ. The full variable domain, rest sourced from reference TRBV5-1 and TRBJ1-5, is KAGVTQTPRYLIKTRGQQVTLSCSPISGHRSVSWYQQTPGQGLQFLFEYFSETQRNKGNFPGRFSGRQFSNSRSEMNVSTLELGDSALYLCASSLEALSQPQHFGDGTRLSIL.

The V gene is TRBV5-5, the J gene TRBJ1-1; no clear D. Trimming took off 3 bases at V and 4 bases at J, with 22 bases between the two ends. The germline V gene has CDR1 SGHKS and CDR2 YYEKEE (reference sequence). This CDR3 region has 17 residues. The CDR3 DNA sequence: TGTGCCAGCAGCTCCGATTTTGTAGTAAATTTGGGCACTGAAGCTTTCTTT. Translation: CASSSDFVVNLGTEAFF.

This clone appeared once. This rearrangement joins TRBV6-5 to TRBJ2-5; D perhaps matches TRBD2 (5 bases). Germline V gives CDR1 MNHEY, CDR2 SVGAGI. The germline V and J ends were trimmed by 0 bases and 3 bases, with 11 bases remaining between them. This CDR3 region has 15 residues. CDR3 in DNA: TGTGCCAGCAGTTACTCTATCGGGGTCGAAGAGACCCAGTACTTC. The encoded protein is CASSYSIGVEETQYF.

The chain combines TRBV6-6 with TRBJ1-1; D unresolved. Germline CDR1 and CDR2: MNHNY and SVGAGI (reference sequence). V was pared by 2 bases and J by 5 bases, with 9 bases between. The CDR3 extends over 13 amino acids. The CDR3 is CASSYVAGTEAFF. CDR3 coding DNA: TGTGCCAGCAGTTACGTTGCTGGGACTGAAGCTTTCTTT.

This clone was detected once. This chain's CDR3 is CASSVGSDRAYGYTF. In DNA form, the CDR3 reads TGTGCCAGCAGCGTAGGGTCCGACAGGGCCTATGGCTACACCTTC. The chain has TRBV9 and TRBJ1-2, with 7 bases lining up with TRBD1. V shed 0 bases and J 4 bases; nucleotides not matched to a gene: 6. Per the germline V gene, CDR1 is SGDLS and CDR2 is YYNGEE. This CDR3 is built from 15 residues.

This clone was detected only a few times. This chain links TRBV4-1 with TRBJ1-2; D remains ambiguous. V was trimmed by 4 bases and J by 2 bases, leaving 14 bases between them. Germline-derived CDR1 and CDR2 are MGHRA and YSYEKL. This CDR3 has 15 residues. The CDR3 nucleotides are TGCGCCAGCAGCCGTAACATTGATAAGAACTATGGCTACACCTTC. Translating gives CASSRNIDKNYGYTF.

The chain combines TRBV30 with TRBJ1-1; D is possibly TRBD1 (5 bases). The germline V gene encodes CDR1 GTSNPN and CDR2 SVGIG (reference sequence). Trimming took 3 bases from V and 11 from J, leaving 10 bases between them. This CDR3 is 10 amino acids long. CDR3: CAWRGDAAFF. CDR3 nucleotide sequence: TGTGCCTGGAGAGGGGACGCGGCTTTCTTT. Full variable domain (outside the CDR3, taken from reference TRBV30 and TRBJ1-1): SQTIHQWPATLVQPVGSPLSLECTVEGTSNPNLYWYRQAAGRGLQLLFYSVGIGQISSEVPQNLSASRPQDRQFILSSKKLLLSDSGFYLCAWRGDAAFFGQGTRLTVV.

In DNA form, the CDR3 reads TGTGCCACTGAAGGGCCGAACACTGAAGCTTTCTTT. The encoded protein is CATEGPNTEAFF. V and J are TRBV9 and TRBJ1-1; D not certain. From germline, CDR1 is SGDLS and CDR2 YYNGEE. V lost 9 bases and J 1 base, leaving 10 bases between the germline ends. CDR3 size: 12 residues.

This chain joins TRBV4-1 and TRBJ2-7; D is unresolved. This CDR3 region has 16 residues. The V gene lost 0 bases and the J gene lost 9 bases, with 21 bases spanning the gap. In germline, CDR1 is MGHRA, CDR2 YSYEKL. CDR3 sequence reads: CASSQEVSQFEYPQYF. CDR3 nucleotide sequence: TGCGCCAGCAGCCAAGAGGTCTCGCAATTTGAGTACCCGCAGTACTTC.

The J gene is TRBJ2-5, the V gene TRBV25-1; TRBD2 matches 12 bases. Unmatched junction bases numbered 4, after V lost 4 bases and J lost 1 base. The CDR3 covers 16 residues. Germline CDR1 is MGHDK and CDR2 is SYGVNS. The CDR3 is CASSALAGGVQETQYF. CDR3 sequence (DNA): TGTGCCAGCAGTGCACTAGCGGGGGGCGTCCAAGAGACCCAGTACTTC.

V and J are TRBV7-8 and TRBJ2-7, with D unresolved. The V and J ends lost 5 bases and 0 bases respectively, with 14 bases between them. CDR1 is SGHVS, CDR2 FQNEAQ, per germline. The CDR3 is 15 residues long. CDR3 sequence (DNA): TGTGCCAGCAGCCGAGCAGGAGAGACCTCCTACGAGCAGTACTTC. It specifies CASSRAGETSYEQYF.

This clone turned up a few times. V usage is TRBV27 and J usage is TRBJ2-1; no clear D gene. The germline V gene has CDR1 MNHEY and CDR2 SMNVEV (reference sequence). The CDR3 is 14 residues long. V was cut by 4 bases and J by 0 bases, with 7 bases left in between. CDR3 region: CASSSVDSYNEQFF. The DNA of the CDR3 is TGTGCCAGCAGTTCCGTAGACTCCTACAATGAGCAGTTCTTC.

This rearrangement joins TRBV5-1 to TRBJ2-5, with D perhaps TRBD1 or TRBD2 (6 bases each). The V end lost 4 bases, the J end lost 1 base, and 17 bases lay between the germline ends. CDR1 and CDR2 (germline): SGHRS, YFSETQ. This CDR3 is 16 amino acids long. CDR3 loop: CASSGGTFPSQETQYF. CDR3 DNA: TGCGCCAGCAGCGGCGGGACATTTCCCTCCCAAGAGACCCAGTACTTC.

The rearrangement links TRBV15 to TRBJ2-7, with 9 bases fitting TRBD1. With 3 bases clipped from V and 1 base from J, the junction kept 4 bases outside the gene matches. CDR3 length: 15 amino acids. CDR1 and CDR2 (germline): LNHNV, YYDKDF (reference sequence). CDR3 bases: TGTGCCACCAGCAGCAGACAGGGGGAGTCCTACGAGCAGTACTTC. Translating it yields CATSSRQGESYEQYF.

The chain carries TRBV25-1 and TRBJ2-1; D is unresolved. Germline assignment: CDR1 MGHDK and CDR2 SYGVNS. The V gene lost 1 base and the J gene lost 0 bases, with 10 bases spanning the gap. The CDR3 is made up of 16 amino acids. CDR3 amino acids: CASSEFEEISYNEQFF. The CDR3 nucleotides read TGTGCCAGCAGTGAATTTGAGGAAATCTCCTACAATGAGCAGTTCTTC.

The gene calls are TRBV9 and TRBJ1-2, with D possibly matching TRBD1 (5 bases). CDR3 length equals 14 residues. Germline CDR1 reads SGDLS; CDR2 reads YYNGEE. Trimming left V 0 bases short and J 5 bases short, with 11 bases between. The CDR3, as DNA: TGTGCCAGCAGCGTAGCTGACAGCACGTATGGCTACACCTTC. Protein sequence: CASSVADSTYGYTF.

The chain links TRBV9 to TRBJ1-1; D unclear. CDR3 length: 13 residues. Germline values: CDR1 SGDLS, CDR2 YYNGEE. V was cut by 0 bases and J by 4 bases, with 7 bases left in between. The CDR3: CASSVERTTEAFF. In nucleotides, the CDR3 is TGTGCCAGCAGCGTAGAGAGGACCACTGAAGCTTTCTTT.

The chain couples TRBV6-1 to TRBJ1-1; D gene uncertain. This CDR3 has 11 residues. CDR1 MNHNS and CDR2 SASEGT come from the germline V gene. V was trimmed by 0 bases and J by 8 bases, leaving 4 bases between them. The CDR3 nucleotides are TGTGCCAGCAGTGAAGCCCGGGAAGCTTTCTTT. This gives the protein CASSEAREAFF.

The V and J genes are TRBV4-1 and TRBJ2-3, with D tentatively TRBD1 (5 bases). CDR3 length: 16 amino acids. The germline gives CDR1 MGHRA, CDR2 YSYEKL. V was trimmed by 4 bases and J by 4 bases, leaving 18 bases between them. CDR3 region: CASSPWGRESADTQYF. DNA for the CDR3: TGCGCCAGCAGCCCTTGGGGCAGGGAAAGCGCAGATACGCAGTATTTT.

This clone came up many times. The rearrangement uses TRBV7-2 and TRBJ2-5; 8 bases match TRBD2. Unmatched junction bases numbered 7, after V lost 5 bases and J lost 2 bases. Germline CDR1 is SGHTA and CDR2 is FQGNSA. This CDR3 has 15 amino acids. CDR3 sequence (DNA): TGTGCCAGCAGCCCCTCGCGGGGGGCTCAAGAGACCCAGTACTTC. This gives the protein CASSPSRGAQETQYF.

This clone was seen a few times. The rearrangement uses TRBV7-9 and TRBJ2-5, with 9 bases matching TRBD1. V was pared by 5 bases and J by 2 bases, with 9 bases of the junction left unmatched. This CDR3 is built from 16 residues. Per the germline V gene, CDR1 is SEHNR and CDR2 is FQNEAQ (reference sequence). CDR3 DNA sequence: TGTGCCAGCAGCGGCTCCGGGACAGGGTATCAAGAGACCCAGTACTTC. This codes for CASSGSGTGYQETQYF.

This clone was counted once. This chain links TRBV9 with TRBJ2-5, with TRBD2 identical over 7 bases. This CDR3 spans 15 amino acids. With V trimmed by 2 bases and J by 1 base, 5 bases remained unmatched. Germline assignment: CDR1 SGDLS and CDR2 YYNGEE. The CDR3 region is CASSVGGGAQETQYF. In nucleotides, the CDR3 is TGTGCCAGCAGCGTGGGCGGGGGAGCCCAAGAGACCCAGTACTTC.

The chain carries TRBV7-9 and TRBJ2-1; no clear D. Trimming pared 10 bases from V and 4 bases from J, leaving 14 bases between. The CDR3 length is 13 residues. Per germline, CDR1 SEHNR and CDR2 FQNEAQ (reference sequence). The CDR3 is CATRGASYNEQFF. Here the CDR3 DNA reads TGTGCCACCAGAGGAGCGTCTTACAATGAGCAGTTCTTC.

Note on this clone: One junction end does not reproduce the germline sequence, and a read error may be involved. The rearrangement joins TRBV27 to TRBJ2-1, with 9 positions matching TRBD2. This CDR3 spans 16 amino acids. Germline V gene sequence: CDR1 MNHEY, CDR2 SMNVEV (reference sequence). In DNA, the CDR3 is TGTGTCAGCAGTTTAATTAGCGGGGGCTCCTACAATGAGCAGTTCTTC. Its translation: CVSSLISGGSYNEQFF.

The rearrangement links TRBV30 to TRBJ2-3; 8 bases match TRBD2. The trim removed 4 bases at V and 2 bases at J, leaving 8 bases unmatched. Germline values: CDR1 GTSNPN, CDR2 SVGIG (reference sequence). The CDR3 totals 15 residues. This CDR3 reads CAWTLGGGLTDTQYF. As DNA, the CDR3 is TGTGCCTGGACGCTGGGCGGGGGGCTCACAGATACGCAGTATTTT.

This clone occurred a few times. The rearrangement links TRBV11-2 to TRBJ2-7; TRBD2 matches 8 bases. V lost 1 base to trimming and J lost 0 bases; unmatched junction nucleotides: 8. CDR3 length: 17 residues. Per germline, CDR1 SGHAT and CDR2 FQNNGV. CDR3 loop: CASSLGAGGLFSYEQYF. CDR3 DNA sequence: TGTGCCAGCAGCTTAGGGGCGGGGGGCCTCTTCTCCTACGAGCAGTACTTC.

V usage is TRBV9 and J usage is TRBJ2-7; 8 bases are shared with TRBD1. The J segment lost 2 bases and the V segment lost 0 bases, leaving 1 base of the junction unmatched. The germline V gene has CDR1 SGDLS and CDR2 YYNGEE. The CDR3 loop spans 14 amino acids. CDR3 nucleotides: TGTGCCAGCAGCGTAGCGGGACAGGCCTACGAGCAGTACTTC. It yields the protein CASSVAGQAYEQYF.

This clone was recorded a few times. The rearrangement uses TRBV27 and TRBJ1-1, with no clear D. The V end lost 0 bases, the J end lost 5 bases, and 7 bases lay between the germline ends. The CDR3 sequence is 13 residues long. CDR1 MNHEY and CDR2 SMNVEV come from the germline V gene (reference sequence). CDR3 protein: CASSLSRITEAFF. The CDR3 coding sequence is TGTGCCAGCAGTTTATCGAGGATTACTGAAGCTTTCTTT.